Listed below are T cell receptor beta chains from one sample, sequenced in a study of cytomegalovirus exposure and HLA in healthy donors. Only in-frame clones appear in the TCRdb table, and some are missing; sequencing was by immunoSEQ multiplex PCR. The table lists approximately 60,000 clones, about 79% of them singletons. Sequencing input: PBMCs. These receptors were taken from a man aged 40-49 years in good health and CMV-seronegative. CDR3s include the opening cysteine and the closing phenylalanine or tryptophan. A D gene is named only where the DNA matches it firmly.

j_gene: TRBJ2-3
d_gene: -
v_gene: TRBV19
CDR3aa: CASSMRQNTDTQYF

j_gene: TRBJ1-2
d_gene: -
v_gene: TRBV7-9
CDR3aa: CASSSPMDGYTF

j_gene: TRBJ1-1
d_gene: -
v_gene: TRBV5-1
CDR3aa: CASSLVPRWAEAFF

j_gene: TRBJ2-1
d_gene: TRBD2
v_gene: TRBV5-1
CDR3aa: CASSPEGLAGNNEQFF

j_gene: TRBJ2-5
d_gene: TRBD1
v_gene: TRBV29-1
CDR3aa: CSVDPGQETQYF

j_gene: TRBJ1-2
d_gene: -
v_gene: TRBV4-3
CDR3aa: CASSQDEVSSGYTF

j_gene: TRBJ1-2
d_gene: -
v_gene: TRBV21-1
CDR3aa: CASSKVRRKQGYPYGYTF

j_gene: TRBJ2-1
d_gene: -
v_gene: TRBV5-1
CDR3aa: CASSLAMSNSYNEQFF

j_gene: TRBJ2-3
d_gene: TRBD2
v_gene: TRBV7-9
CDR3aa: CASSSQSGGRDTDTQYF

j_gene: TRBJ1-5
d_gene: TRBD1
v_gene: TRBV2
CDR3aa: CASSPDRAGQPQHF